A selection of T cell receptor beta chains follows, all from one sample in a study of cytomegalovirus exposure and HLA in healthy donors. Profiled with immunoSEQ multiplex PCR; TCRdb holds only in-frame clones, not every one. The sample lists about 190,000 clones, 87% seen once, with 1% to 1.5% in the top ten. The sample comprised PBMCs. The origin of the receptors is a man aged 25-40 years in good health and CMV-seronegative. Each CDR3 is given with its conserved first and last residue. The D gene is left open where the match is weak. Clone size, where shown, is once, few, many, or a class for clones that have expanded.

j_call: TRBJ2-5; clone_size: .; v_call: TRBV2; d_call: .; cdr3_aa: CASNVSPQETQYF; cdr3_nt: TGTGCCAGCAACGTCAGTCCTCAAGAGACCCAGTACTTC
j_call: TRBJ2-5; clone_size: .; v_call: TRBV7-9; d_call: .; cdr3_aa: CASSIGAGLETQYF; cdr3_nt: TGTGCCAGCAGCATAGGGGCTGGGTTGGAGACCCAGTACTTC
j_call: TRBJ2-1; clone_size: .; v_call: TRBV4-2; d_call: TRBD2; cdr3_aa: CASSQGRGLRSSYNEQFF; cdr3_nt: TGTGCCAGCAGCCAAGGGCGGGGACTAAGAAGCTCCTACAATGAGCAGTTCTTC
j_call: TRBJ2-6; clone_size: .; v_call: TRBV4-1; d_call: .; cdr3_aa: CASSQVGAGANVLTF; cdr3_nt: TGCGCCAGCAGCCAAGTGGGGGCCGGGGCCAACGTCCTGACTTTC
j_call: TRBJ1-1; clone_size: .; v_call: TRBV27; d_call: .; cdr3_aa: CASSSRGDGPLNTEAFF; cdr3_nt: TGTGCCAGCAGTTCTAGGGGTGACGGTCCGTTAAACACTGAAGCTTTCTTT
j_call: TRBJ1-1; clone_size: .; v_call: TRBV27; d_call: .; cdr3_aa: CASSLTTVNTEAFF; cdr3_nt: TGTGCCAGCAGCCTAACCACCGTGAACACTGAAGCTTTCTTT
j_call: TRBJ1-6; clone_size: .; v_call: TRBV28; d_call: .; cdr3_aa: CASHGGEPLHF; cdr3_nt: TGTGCCAGCCACGGGGGTGAGCCCCTCCACTTT
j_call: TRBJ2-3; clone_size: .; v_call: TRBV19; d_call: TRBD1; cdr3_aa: CASSPDRNGDTQYF; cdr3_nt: TGTGCCAGTAGTCCGGACAGGAATGGAGATACGCAGTATTTT
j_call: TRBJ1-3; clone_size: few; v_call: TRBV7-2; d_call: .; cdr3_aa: CASTKEGAGNTIYF; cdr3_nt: TGTGCCAGCACCAAAGAGGGGGCTGGAAACACCATATATTTT
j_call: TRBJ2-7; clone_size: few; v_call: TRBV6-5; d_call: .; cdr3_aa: CASSQGTEGDEQYF; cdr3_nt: TGTGCCAGCAGCCAAGGGACTGAGGGCGACGAGCAGTACTTC
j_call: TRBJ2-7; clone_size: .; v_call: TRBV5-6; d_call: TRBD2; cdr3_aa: CASFGSGRPLAGVDEQYF; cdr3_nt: TGTGCCAGCTTCGGGTCAGGCCGACCTCTAGCGGGAGTCGACGAGCAGTACTTC
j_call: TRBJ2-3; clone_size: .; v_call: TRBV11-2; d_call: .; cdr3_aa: CASSLGGARADTQYF; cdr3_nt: TGTGCCAGCAGCTTAGGCGGGGCTAGGGCAGATACGCAGTATTTT
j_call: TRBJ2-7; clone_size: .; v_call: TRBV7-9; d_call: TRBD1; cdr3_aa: CASSPWTGSSYEQYF; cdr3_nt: TGTGCCAGCAGCCCCTGGACAGGAAGCTCCTACGAGCAGTACTTC
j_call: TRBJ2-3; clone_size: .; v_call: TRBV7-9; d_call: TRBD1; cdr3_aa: CASSPWDRGITDTQYF; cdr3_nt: TGTGCCAGCAGCCCGTGGGACAGGGGGATTACAGATACGCAGTATTTT
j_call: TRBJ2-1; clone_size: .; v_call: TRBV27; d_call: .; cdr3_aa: CASSPDLGEWDEQFF; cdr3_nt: TGTGCCAGCAGTCCAGATCTCGGAGAATGGGATGAGCAGTTCTTC
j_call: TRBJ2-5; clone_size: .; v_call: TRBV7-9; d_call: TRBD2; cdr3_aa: CASSLGVSGVQETQYF; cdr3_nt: TGTGCCAGCAGCTTAGGAGTTAGCGGGGTGCAAGAGACCCAGTACTTC
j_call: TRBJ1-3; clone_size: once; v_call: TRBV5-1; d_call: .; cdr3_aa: CASSLELYSGNTIYF; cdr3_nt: TGCGCCAGCAGCTTGGAGCTTTACTCTGGAAACACCATATATTTT
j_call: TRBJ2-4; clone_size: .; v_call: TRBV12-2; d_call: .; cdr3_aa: CASRLRPQGQGWYIQYF; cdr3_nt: TGTGCAAGTCGCTTAAGGCCGCAGGGACAGGGATGGTACATTCAGTACTTC
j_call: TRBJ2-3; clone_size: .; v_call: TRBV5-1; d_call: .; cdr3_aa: CASSLASLPGTDTQYF; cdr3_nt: TGCGCCAGCAGCTTGGCTTCGTTACCGGGGACAGATACGCAGTATTTT
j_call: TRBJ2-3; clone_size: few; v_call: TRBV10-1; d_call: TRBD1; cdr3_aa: CASSTGTGGGWSDTQYF; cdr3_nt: TGCGCCAGCAGTACCGGGACAGGGGGCGGATGGTCAGATACGCAGTATTTT
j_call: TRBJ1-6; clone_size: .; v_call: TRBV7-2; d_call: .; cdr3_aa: CASSPTQTVVSPLHF; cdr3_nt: TGTGCCAGCAGCCCAACACAGACGGTGGTTTCACCCCTCCACTTT
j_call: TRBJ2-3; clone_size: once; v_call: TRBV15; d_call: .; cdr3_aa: CATSARVAIDTQYF; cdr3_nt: TGTGCCACCAGCGCCCGGGTTGCCATAGATACGCAGTATTTT
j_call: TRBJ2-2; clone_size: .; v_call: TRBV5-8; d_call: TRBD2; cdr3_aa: CASSPGLAANTGELFF; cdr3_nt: TGTGCCAGCAGCCCGGGACTAGCAGCGAACACCGGGGAGCTGTTTTTT
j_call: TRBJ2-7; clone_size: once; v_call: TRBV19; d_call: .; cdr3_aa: CASSGTQSYEQYF; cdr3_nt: TGTGCCAGTAGCGGGACACAATCCTACGAGCAGTACTTC
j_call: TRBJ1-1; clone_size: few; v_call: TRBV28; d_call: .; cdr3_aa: CASSGMNTEAFF; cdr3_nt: TGTGCCAGCAGTGGCATGAACACTGAAGCTTTCTTT
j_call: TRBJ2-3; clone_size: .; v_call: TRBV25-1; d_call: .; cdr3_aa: CATDRSGLLSDTQYF; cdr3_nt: TGTGCCACCGACCGTTCGGGACTTCTTTCCGATACGCAGTATTTT
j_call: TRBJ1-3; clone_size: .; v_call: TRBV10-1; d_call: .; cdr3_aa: CASSVESGEKAGNTIYF; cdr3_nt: TGCGCCAGCAGCGTAGAAAGCGGAGAAAAGGCTGGAAACACCATATATTTT
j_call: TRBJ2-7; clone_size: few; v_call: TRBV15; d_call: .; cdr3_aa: CATSFGLGSYEQYF; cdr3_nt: TGTGCCACCAGTTTTGGACTCGGCTCCTACGAGCAGTACTTC
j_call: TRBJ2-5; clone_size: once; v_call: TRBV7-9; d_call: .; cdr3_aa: CASSPGGGVGETQYF; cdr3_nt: TGTGCCAGCAGCCCTGGTGGAGGGGTTGGAGAGACCCAGTACTTC
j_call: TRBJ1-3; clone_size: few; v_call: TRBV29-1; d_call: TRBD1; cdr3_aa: CSARGTGGSAGNTIYF; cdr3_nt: TGCAGCGCAAGGGGGACAGGGGGCTCGGCTGGAAACACCATATATTTT
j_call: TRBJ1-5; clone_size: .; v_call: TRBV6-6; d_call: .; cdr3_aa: CASVAASNQPQHF; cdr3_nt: TGTGCCAGCGTTGCGGCTAGCAATCAGCCCCAGCATTTT
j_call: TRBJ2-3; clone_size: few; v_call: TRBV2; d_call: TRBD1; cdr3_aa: CASRTGRTDTQYF; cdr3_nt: TGTGCCAGCCGGACAGGGCGCACAGATACGCAGTATTTT
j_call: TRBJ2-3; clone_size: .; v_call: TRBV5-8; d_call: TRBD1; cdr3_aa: CASSSWTGSTDTQYF; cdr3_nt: TGTGCCAGCAGCTCCTGGACAGGTAGCACAGATACGCAGTATTTT
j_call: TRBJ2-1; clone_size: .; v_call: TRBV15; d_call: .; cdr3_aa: CATSRAAATYNEQFF; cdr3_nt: TGTGCCACCAGCAGAGCAGCGGCAACCTACAATGAGCAGTTCTTC
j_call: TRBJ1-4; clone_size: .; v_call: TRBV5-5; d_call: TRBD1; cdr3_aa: CASSLEGQGPFNEKLFF; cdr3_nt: TGTGCCAGCAGCCTTGAGGGACAGGGGCCCTTTAATGAAAAACTGTTTTTT
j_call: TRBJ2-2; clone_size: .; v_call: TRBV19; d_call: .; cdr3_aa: CASSTRDGLRTGELFF; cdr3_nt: TGTGCCAGTAGTACGCGGGACGGACTGCGCACCGGGGAGCTGTTTTTT
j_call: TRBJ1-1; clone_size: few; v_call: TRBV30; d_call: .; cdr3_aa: CACEGEVSEAFF; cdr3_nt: TGTGCCTGTGAAGGTGAGGTCTCTGAAGCTTTCTTT
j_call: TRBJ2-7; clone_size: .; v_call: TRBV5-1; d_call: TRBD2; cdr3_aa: CASSLGSGLASEQYF; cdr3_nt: TGCGCCAGCAGCTTGGGGTCGGGACTAGCGTCTGAGCAGTACTTC
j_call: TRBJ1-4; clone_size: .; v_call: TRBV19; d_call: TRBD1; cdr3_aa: CASSMGQSTNEKLFF; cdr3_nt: TGTGCCAGTAGTATGGGACAGTCAACTAATGAAAAACTGTTTTTT
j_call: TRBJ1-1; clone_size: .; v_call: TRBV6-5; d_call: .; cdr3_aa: CASLSVGRYTEAFF; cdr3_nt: TGTGCCAGCCTATCCGTGGGGAGATACACTGAAGCTTTCTTT
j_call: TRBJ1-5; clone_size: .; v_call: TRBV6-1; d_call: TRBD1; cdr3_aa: CASIPDRKQGAQHF; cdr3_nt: TGTGCCAGCATTCCGGACAGGAAGCAGGGAGCCCAGCATTTT
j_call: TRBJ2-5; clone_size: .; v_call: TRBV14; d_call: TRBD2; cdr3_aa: CASSPYLAEETQYF; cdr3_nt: TGTGCCAGCAGCCCCTATCTAGCGGAAGAGACCCAGTACTTC